The present TCR beta chain was sequenced within a study of T cells in women clearing cervical HPV infection. The method was immunoSEQ multiplex PCR; TCRdb's version includes in-frame clones alone and lacks a portion of them. The table lists about 24,000 clones. This clonotype was obtained from a woman between 18 and 75 years old with a cervical HPV16 infection that either progressed to CIN3+ or cleared (not recorded which). The source material was blood buffy coat.

CDR3 DNA, as far as it was read: TGCGCCAGCAGCTTGAGGAGCGGCCAGAACACCGGGGAG. Encoded protein: CASSLRSGQNTGE. In full, the CDR3 is CASSLRSGQNTGELFF. The chain recombines TRBV5-1 with TRBJ2-2; D is perhaps TRBD2 (5 bases). The read stops 3 residues short of the end of the CDR3; the missing end is completed from the germline J gene. The CDR3 contains 16 residues. V was pared by 1 base and J by 1 base, with 11 bases between. Germline loops: CDR1 SGHRS, CDR2 YFSETQ.